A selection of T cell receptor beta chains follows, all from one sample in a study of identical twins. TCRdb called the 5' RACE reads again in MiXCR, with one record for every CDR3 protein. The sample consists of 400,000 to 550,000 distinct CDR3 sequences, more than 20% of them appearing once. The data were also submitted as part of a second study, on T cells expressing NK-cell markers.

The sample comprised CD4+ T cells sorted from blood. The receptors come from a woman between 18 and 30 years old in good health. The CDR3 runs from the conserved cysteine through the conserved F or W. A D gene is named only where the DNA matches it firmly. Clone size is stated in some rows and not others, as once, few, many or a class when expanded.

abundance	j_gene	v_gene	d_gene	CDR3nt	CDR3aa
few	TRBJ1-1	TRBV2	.	TGTGCCAGCAACGGAAGGGGAATGACTGAAGCTTTCTTT	CASNGRGMTEAFF
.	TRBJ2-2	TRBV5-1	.	TGCGCCAGCAGCTTTGGCACCTCGAACACCGGGGAGCTGTTTTTT	CASSFGTSNTGELFF
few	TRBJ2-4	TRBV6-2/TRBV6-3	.	TGTGCCAGCAGTTGGGATGGCATTCAGTACTTC	CASSWDGIQYF
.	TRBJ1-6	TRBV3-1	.	TGTGCCAGCAGCCAGAGGGGGGGGAGGGGTTCACCCCTCCACTTT	CASSQRGGRGSPLHF
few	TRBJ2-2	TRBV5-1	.	TGCGCCAGCAGCTTGGGTCCGTTCGCGAACACCGGGGAGCTGTTTTTT	CASSLGPFANTGELFF
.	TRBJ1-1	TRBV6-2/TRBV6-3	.	TGTGCCAGCAGAACCGACAGCCTTGAAGCTTTCTTT	CASRTDSLEAFF
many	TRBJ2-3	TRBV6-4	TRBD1	TGTGCCAGCAGTGACTCGCAGGGGGCAGATACGCAGTATTTT	CASSDSQGADTQYF
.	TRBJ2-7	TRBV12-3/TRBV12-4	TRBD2	TGTGCCAGCAGTGAGCGGGACCCCTACGAGCAGTACTTC	CASSERDPYEQYF
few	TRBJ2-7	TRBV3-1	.	TGTGCCAGCAGCCAAGATGTTGCTAGTCGGGAGCAGTACTTC	CASSQDVASREQYF
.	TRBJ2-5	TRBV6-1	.	TGTGCCACCCTCAGACAGGGAGGGAGCGAGACCCAGTACTTC	CATLRQGGSETQYF
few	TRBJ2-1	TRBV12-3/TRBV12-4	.	TGTGCCAGCAGTTTACCGGGACCTAGGTACAATGAGCAGTTCTTC	CASSLPGPRYNEQFF
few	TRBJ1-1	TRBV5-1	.	TGCGCCAGCAGCTTGGAGGGCCTCGGAGCGAACACTGAAGCTTTCTTT	CASSLEGLGANTEAFF
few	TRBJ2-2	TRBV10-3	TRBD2	TGTGCCATCAGACAGACTAGCGGGAACACCGGGGAGCTGTTTTTT	CAIRQTSGNTGELFF
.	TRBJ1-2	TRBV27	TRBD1	TGTGCCAGCAGTTCCCAGACACAACAGGGGGCGCGCGGGGATGGCTACACCTTC	CASSSQTQQGARGDGYTF
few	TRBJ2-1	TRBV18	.	TGTGCCAGCTCACCAGGACTTGCAGGGATGAGTGAGCAGTTCTTC	CASSPGLAGMSEQFF
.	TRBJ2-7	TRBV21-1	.	TGTGCCAGCAGCCAAGGGGGGAGATTCTACGAGCAGTACTTC	CASSQGGRFYEQYF
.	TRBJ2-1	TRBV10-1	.	TGCGCCAGCAGTAGGGGGAAGGGCTACAATGAGCAGTTCTTC	CASSRGKGYNEQFF
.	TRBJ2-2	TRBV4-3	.	TGCGCCAGCAGCCGAATGGTAAAGGTCACCGGGGAGCTGTTTTTT	CASSRMVKVTGELFF
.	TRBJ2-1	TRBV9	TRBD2	TGTGCCAGCAGCTTCTCACTAGCGGGGGGGCCCTACAATGAGCAGTTCTTC	CASSFSLAGGPYNEQFF
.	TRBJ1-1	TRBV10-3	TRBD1	TGTGCCATCAGTGGCCCGACAGGGGGCATGAACACTGAAGCTTTCTTT	CAISGPTGGMNTEAFF
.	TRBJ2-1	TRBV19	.	TGTGCCAGTAGTAAGGGGGGCTACGTAACGAATGAGCAGTTCTTC	CASSKGGYVTNEQFF
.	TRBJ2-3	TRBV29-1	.	TGCAGCGTTGGATGGCACACAGATACGCAGTATTTT	CSVGWHTDTQYF
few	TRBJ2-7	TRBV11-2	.	TGTGCCAGCAGCTTAGCAGTGATCAAAACCTACGAGCAGTACTTC	CASSLAVIKTYEQYF
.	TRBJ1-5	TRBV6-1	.	TGTGCCAGCAAGGAACAGGTCAATCAGCCCCAGCATTTT	CASKEQVNQPQHF
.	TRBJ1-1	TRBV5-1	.	TGCGCCAGCAGCTTTTTAGGGAGTGCGAACACTGAAGCTTTCTTT	CASSFLGSANTEAFF
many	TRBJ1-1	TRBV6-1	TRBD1	TGTGCCAGCACCGGACAGGGGGCGATGAACACTGAAGCTTTCTTT	CASTGQGAMNTEAFF
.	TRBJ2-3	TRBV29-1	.	TGCAGCGTTGTCCCAGTGAGTGGGGTCACAGATACGCAGTATTTT	CSVVPVSGVTDTQYF
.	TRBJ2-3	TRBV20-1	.	TGCAGTGCCCCGGCCCGTGACAGAAGCACAGATACGCAGTATTTT	CSAPARDRSTDTQYF
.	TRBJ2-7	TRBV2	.	TGTGCCAGCAGTGGGGATTACCTGCAGTACTTC	CASSGDYLQYF
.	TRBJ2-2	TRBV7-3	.	TGTGCCAGCAGCTTAAGTGGAGGCGGGGAGCTGTTTTTT	CASSLSGGGELFF
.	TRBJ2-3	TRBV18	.	TGTGCCAGCTCACCACCGGGTGCCACAGATACGCAGTATTTT	CASSPPGATDTQYF
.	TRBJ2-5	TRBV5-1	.	TGCGCCACCCACTCTTCAGGGCCCGGAGAGACCCAGTACTTC	CATHSSGPGETQYF
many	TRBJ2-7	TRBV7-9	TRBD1	TGTGCCAGCAGCCCAGGACAGGGCGGAGGGGTTCGGCAGTACTTC	CASSPGQGGGVRQYF
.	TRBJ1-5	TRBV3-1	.	TGTGCCAGCAGCCCGAGCGAGACTAGCAATCAGCCCCAGCATTTT	CASSPSETSNQPQHF
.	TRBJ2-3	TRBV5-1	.	TGCGCCAGCAGCTACCCCTCAGCGGTGAGCACAGATACGCAGTATTTT	CASSYPSAVSTDTQYF
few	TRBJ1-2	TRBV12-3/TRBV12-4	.	TGTGCCAGCAGTCCAACGGTTTTCTCAGGCTACACCTTC	CASSPTVFSGYTF
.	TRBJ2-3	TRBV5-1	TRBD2	TGCGCCAGCAGCTTGCGGGGGGGCCCAGATACGCAGTATTTT	CASSLRGGPDTQYF
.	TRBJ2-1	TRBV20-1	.	TGCAGTGCTAGAGTCTACGGGAGCTCCTACAATGAGCAGTTCTTC	CSARVYGSSYNEQFF
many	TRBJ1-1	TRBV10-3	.	TGTGCCATCCGGGGACAAGAGAACACTGAAGCTTTCTTT	CAIRGQENTEAFF
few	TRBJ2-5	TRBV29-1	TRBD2	TGCAGCGTTCGGGGCCTTACTAGCGGGAGGTTGGAGGAGACCCAGTACTTC	CSVRGLTSGRLEETQYF
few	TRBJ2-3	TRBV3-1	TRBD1	TGTGCCAGCAGCCAATTCGGGACAGCCACAGATACGCAGTATTTT	CASSQFGTATDTQYF
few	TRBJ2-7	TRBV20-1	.	TGCAGTGCTAGAGACTACAGGTACCTGGGGTCGGAGCAGTACTTC	CSARDYRYLGSEQYF
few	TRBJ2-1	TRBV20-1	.	TGCAGTGCTAGAGATTACCGAGCCTTACCGGGGAATGAGCAGTTCTTC	CSARDYRALPGNEQFF
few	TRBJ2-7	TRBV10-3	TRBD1	TGTGCCATCAGTGAAGTTCCCACAGGGGACCACGAGCAGTACTTC	CAISEVPTGDHEQYF
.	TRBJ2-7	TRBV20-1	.	TGCAGTGCTAGGGACCCCCCAGGAGAGCAGTACTTC	CSARDPPGEQYF
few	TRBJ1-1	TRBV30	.	TGTGCCTGGAGCGCCGACTGGAACACTGAAGCTTTCTTT	CAWSADWNTEAFF
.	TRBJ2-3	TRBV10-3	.	TGTGCCACCGGGGGCAGCACAGATACGCAGTATTTT	CATGGSTDTQYF
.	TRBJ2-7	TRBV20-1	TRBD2	TGCAGTGCTAGGCACTCCTTAGCGGGAGGTTCCTACGAGCAGTACTTC	CSARHSLAGGSYEQYF
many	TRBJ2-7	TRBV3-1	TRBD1	TGTGCCAGCAGCCGTCGAACAGGGGGCAATTCCTACGAGCAGTACTTC	CASSRRTGGNSYEQYF
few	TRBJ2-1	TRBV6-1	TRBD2	TGTGCCAGCAGAGGACGGGGGGGGCCGTCCTACAATGAGCAGTTCTTC	CASRGRGGPSYNEQFF